This passage covers 29 T cell receptor beta chains from one sample sequenced in a study of long-term antiretroviral therapy in people with HIV. immunoSEQ v3.0 was run at survey level. TCRdb keeps only in-frame clones here, not all; method: immunoSEQ multiplex PCR. The sample yields tens of thousands of clones, just under 85% seen once. Source: unsorted PBMCs, taken 0.7 years before starting antiretroviral therapy. These receptors all stem from a man under 40 with HIV.

The chain recombines TRBV14 with TRBJ2-2; D not certain. The CDR3 is 11 residues long. Per the germline V gene, CDR1 is SGHDN and CDR2 is FVKESK. Trimming removed 5 bases at V and 7 bases at J, with 5 bases between. This CDR3 reads CASSGVGELFF. The DNA for the CDR3 is TGTGCCAGCAGCGGCGTCGGGGAGCTGTTTTTT.

The CDR3 loop is CASSLERSSYNEQFF. DNA for the CDR3: TGTGCCAGCAGCTTAGAGCGGAGCTCCTACAATGAGCAGTTCTTC. The J gene is TRBJ2-1, the V gene TRBV7-9; maybe TRBD2 (5 bases). The CDR3 is 15 residues long. The germline CDR1 and CDR2 sequences are SEHNR and FQNEAQ (reference sequence). The ends were cut back, 1 base at V and 0 bases at J, with 7 bases in the middle. Filled out from reference TRBV7-9 and TRBJ2-1, the complete variable domain reads DTGVSQNPRHKITKRGQNVTFRCDPISEHNRLYWYRQTLGQGPEFLTYFQNEAQLEKSRLLSDRFSAERPKGSFSTLEIQRTEQGDSAMYLCASSLERSSYNEQFFGPGTRLTVL.

This chain uses TRBV2 with TRBJ1-3; 8 bases are shared with TRBD1. Losses at the gene ends were 7 bases for V and 2 bases for J; bases not matched to a gene: 7. The CDR3 contains 15 residues. CDR1 is SNHLY, CDR2 FYNNEI, per germline. The CDR3 here is CASKTRTGPGNTIYF. CDR3 sequence (DNA): TGTGCCAGCAAGACTAGGACAGGGCCTGGAAACACCATATATTTT. Variable domain in full (rest from reference TRBV2 and TRBJ1-3): EPEVTQTPSHQVTQMGQEVILRCVPISNHLYFYWYRQILGQKVEFLVSFYNNEISEKSEIFDDQFSVERPDGSNFTLKIRSTKLEDSAMYFCASKTRTGPGNTIYFGEGSWLTVV.

This rearrangement joins TRBV19 to TRBJ2-1, with D hard to call. The V gene lost 1 base and the J gene lost 9 bases, with 7 bases spanning the gap. Germline CDR1 and CDR2: LNHDA and SQIVND (reference sequence). The CDR3 totals 12 residues. The CDR3 nucleotides read TGTGCCAGTAGTATAGCGGGCCCTGAGCAGTTCTTC. This translates into CASSIAGPEQFF.

The chain couples TRBV7-3 to TRBJ1-1; maybe TRBD1 (5 bases). The V gene lost 4 bases and the J gene lost 8 bases, with 20 bases spanning the gap. Per germline, CDR1 SGHTA and CDR2 FQGTGA. The CDR3 covers 15 residues. The CDR3 is CASSSSGGGVGEAFF. For the CDR3, the DNA is TGTGCCAGCAGCTCCTCCGGGGGAGGGGTTGGGGAAGCTTTCTTT.

The chain uses TRBV19 and TRBJ1-5; possible D gene TRBD1, 6 bases. This CDR3 spans 15 amino acids. Germline values: CDR1 LNHDA, CDR2 SQIVND (reference sequence). The V end was cut by 5 bases, the J end by 2 bases, with 13 bases between. CDR3 nucleotide sequence: TGTGCCAGTAGTCCCCGGGACATAGGCAATCAGCCCCAGCATTTT. Residues: CASSPRDIGNQPQHF. The full variable domain, completed using reference TRBV19 and TRBJ1-5, is DGGITQSPKYLFRKEGQNVTLSCEQNLNHDAMYWYRQDPGQGLRLIYYSQIVNDFQKGDIAEGYSVSREKKESFPLTVTSAQKNPTAFYLCASSPRDIGNQPQHFGDGTRLSIL.

The J gene is TRBJ2-7, the V gene TRBV11-2; D gene unclear. This CDR3 has 11 amino acids. V was cut by 4 bases and J by 0 bases, with 1 base left in between. Germline V gene data show CDR1 as SGHAT and CDR2 as FQNNGV. The CDR3 bases are TGTGCCAGCAGCTCCTCCTACGAGCAGTACTTC. Translating it yields CASSSSYEQYF.

The V and J genes are TRBV29-1 and TRBJ1-1; D remains unclear. Between the trimmed V and J ends, which lost 4 bases and 6 bases, there was a span of 6 bases. The CDR3 extends over 10 amino acids. Per germline, CDR1 SQVTM and CDR2 ANQGSEA. The CDR3 DNA sequence: TGCAGCGTTGGCCGGCCTGAAGCTTTCTTT. Its translation: CSVGRPEAFF.

J is TRBJ2-3 and V is TRBV6-5; D is unresolved. CDR1 and CDR2 from the germline V gene are MNHEY and SVGAGI. The V end lost 6 bases, the J end lost 2 bases, and 9 bases lay between the germline ends. The CDR3 consists of 13 residues. The CDR3 bases are TGTGCCAGCAGGGCACTCAACACAGATACGCAGTATTTT. Its protein product is CASRALNTDTQYF.

This chain uses TRBV28 with TRBJ1-2; 7 nucleotides line up with TRBD1. The germline gives CDR1 MDHEN, CDR2 SYDVKM. V gave up 3 bases and J gave up 4 bases; unmatched junction bases: 2. This CDR3 comprises 13 residues. CDR3 nucleotides: TGTGCCAGCAGTTTCCAGGGGGGCTATGGCTACACCTTC. This gives the protein CASSFQGGYGYTF.

This chain joins TRBV30 and TRBJ2-6; D remains unclear. The V gene's germline CDR1 is GTSNPN and CDR2 SVGIG (reference sequence). This CDR3 region has 13 residues. V dropped 2 bases and J dropped 4 bases, with 6 bases sitting between them. CDR3 nucleotides: TGTGCCTGGAGTATCGCCGGGGCCAACGTCCTGACTTTC. Translating gives CAWSIAGANVLTF.

As DNA, the CDR3 is TGTGCCAGCAGTTTGACTAGCGGGACCCCTTACTTC. Protein product: CASSLTSGTPYF. The chain links TRBV27 to TRBJ2-5, with 11 bases aligning to TRBD2. Per the germline V gene, CDR1 is MNHEY and CDR2 is SMNVEV (reference sequence). This CDR3 is built from 12 residues. Trimming removed 3 bases from V and 14 bases from J; junction bases left unmatched: 5.

This chain links TRBV5-1 with TRBJ2-1, with D possibly TRBD1 on 6 matching bases. This CDR3 has 17 residues. The V end was cut by 0 bases, the J end by 6 bases, with 19 bases between. CDR1 and CDR2 (germline): SGHRS, YFSETQ. The CDR3 nucleotides are TGCGCCAGCAGCTTGGAAGGGCTGGGGGCTATCCCCAATGAGCAGTTCTTC. It specifies CASSLEGLGAIPNEQFF.

This chain links TRBV19 with TRBJ2-7; D is perhaps TRBD1 or TRBD2 (5 bases each). Trimming shortened V by 6 bases and J by 2 bases, and 8 bases separated the two germline ends. CDR1 and CDR2 from the germline V gene are LNHDA and SQIVND (reference sequence). CDR3 size: 12 residues. CDR3 protein: CASRGTAYEQYF. As DNA, the CDR3 is TGTGCCAGTAGGGGGACCGCCTACGAGCAGTACTTC.

J is TRBJ2-1 and V is TRBV13, with D perhaps TRBD2 (7 bases). The germline V and J ends were trimmed by 2 bases and 3 bases, with 14 bases remaining between them. The CDR3 is made up of 16 amino acids. Per the germline V gene, CDR1 is PRHDT and CDR2 is FYEKMQ (reference sequence). The CDR3 coding sequence is TGTGCCAGCAGCTTATTGGAGCGGGACAACTACAATGAGCAGTTCTTC. This encodes CASSLLERDNYNEQFF.

This clone showed up just once. V and J are TRBV14 and TRBJ2-5; D is ambiguous. CDR3 length: 13 residues. Germline V gene lookup returns CDR1 SGHDN and CDR2 FVKESK. Trimming stripped 4 bases from V and 5 bases from J, with 11 bases between. This CDR3 reads CASSRQVGETQYF. CDR3 bases: TGTGCCAGCAGCCGCCAAGTCGGGGAGACCCAGTACTTC.

V gene TRBV6-1 combines with J gene TRBJ1-1; unclear D gene. The CDR3 loop spans 14 amino acids. CDR1 and CDR2 (germline): MNHNS, SASEGT. Trimming took 7 bases from V and 0 from J, leaving 12 bases between them. In nucleotides, the CDR3 is TGTGCCAGCACCGTCGGAGCTGTGAACACTGAAGCTTTCTTT. This gives the protein CASTVGAVNTEAFF.

The gene calls are TRBV7-8 and TRBJ2-2; D uncertain. Trimming left V 1 base short and J 5 bases short, with 8 bases between. The CDR3 spans 14 residues. CDR1 SGHVS and CDR2 FQNEAQ come from the germline V gene. Written as DNA, the CDR3 is TGTGCCAGCAGCTTAGAAATAGGGACCGGGGAGCTGTTTTTT. It codes for CASSLEIGTGELFF. Full variable domain (outside the CDR3, taken from reference TRBV7-8 and TRBJ2-2): GAGVSQSPRYKVAKRGQDVALRCDPISGHVSLFWYQQALGQGPEFLTYFQNEAQLDKSGLPSDRFFAERPEGSVSTLKIQRTQQEDSAVYLCASSLEIGTGELFFGEGSRLTVL.

The chain couples TRBV28 to TRBJ1-1, with 8 bases that match TRBD1. CDR3 length equals 16 residues. Germline V CDR1 and CDR2: MDHEN, SYDVKM. V was clipped by 5 bases and J by 0 bases; unmatched bases: 8. CDR3 protein: CASSPRTGTLNTEAFF. CDR3 bases: TGTGCCAGCAGTCCCCGGACAGGGACCTTGAACACTGAAGCTTTCTTT.

The rearrangement links TRBV6-6 to TRBJ1-1, with D possibly TRBD1 on 6 matching bases. Trimming shortened V by 0 bases and J by 2 bases, and 10 bases separated the two germline ends. CDR1 is MNHNY and CDR2 is SVGAGI in the germline V gene (reference sequence). CDR3 length: 15 residues. CDR3 protein: CASSYSTGDNTEAFF. CDR3 DNA: TGTGCCAGCAGTTACTCGACAGGAGACAACACTGAAGCTTTCTTT.

This chain uses TRBV18 with TRBJ2-7; D is perhaps TRBD1 (6 bases). Germline loops: CDR1 KGHSH, CDR2 LQKENI. The CDR3 extends over 15 amino acids. Trimming left V 0 bases short and J 2 bases short, with 11 bases between. CDR3 in DNA: TGTGCCAGCTCACCACCAACAGGGCTTACCTACGAGCAGTACTTC. Protein product: CASSPPTGLTYEQYF.

The gene calls are TRBV7-3 and TRBJ2-2; 9 bases are shared with TRBD1. V was clipped by 4 bases and J by 7 bases; unmatched bases: 13. CDR3 length: 17 amino acids. Germline CDR1 reads SGHTA; CDR2 reads FQGTGA. The CDR3 DNA reads TGTGCCAGCAGCTCGCATTCCCGGGACAGGGCCGGCGGGGAGCTGTTTTTT. Encoded protein: CASSSHSRDRAGGELFF.

The V call is TRBV13, the J call TRBJ2-7, with TRBD1 matching over 10 bases. V lost 5 bases and J lost 0; bases outside the gene matches: 10. There are 17 residues in the CDR3. CDR1 PRHDT and CDR2 FYEKMQ come from the germline V gene (reference sequence). CDR3: CASSTYGTGATSYEQYF. The CDR3 DNA follows: TGTGCCAGCAGCACATACGGGACAGGGGCTACCTCCTACGAGCAGTACTTC.

The chain couples TRBV2 to TRBJ1-5; possible D gene TRBD1, 6 bases. CDR3 length: 14 amino acids. The V and J ends lost 3 bases and 4 bases respectively, with 10 bases between them. Germline V gene sequence: CDR1 SNHLY, CDR2 FYNNEI. The chain's CDR3 is CASSEGQGNQPQHF. As DNA, the CDR3 is TGTGCCAGCAGTGAGGGTCAGGGGAATCAGCCCCAGCATTTT.

This clone was counted a single time. This chain links TRBV19 with TRBJ1-1; 8 bases are a match to TRBD1. Germline values: CDR1 LNHDA, CDR2 SQIVND (reference sequence). The trim removed 5 bases at V and 5 bases at J, leaving 7 bases unmatched. The CDR3 loop spans 14 amino acids. The CDR3 bases are TGTGCCAGTAGTGCGGACAGGGTGAGAACTGAAGCTTTCTTT. Its protein product is CASSADRVRTEAFF.

This clone was seen more than once but under ten times. This chain joins TRBV6-5 and TRBJ2-1; 7 bases map to TRBD1. The germline CDR1 and CDR2 sequences are MNHEY and SVGAGI. The ends lost 7 bases at V and 6 bases at J; junction bases unmatched: 12. The CDR3 loop spans 15 amino acids. The CDR3, as DNA: TGTGCCAGCACCAACTCAGGGGGAAGCCTCAATGAGCAGTTCTTC. Translated, it gives CASTNSGGSLNEQFF.

The chain is built from TRBV30 and TRBJ2-1, with D tentatively TRBD1 (6 bases). The V end was cut by 5 bases, the J end by 6 bases, with 14 bases between. The V gene's germline CDR1 is GTSNPN and CDR2 SVGIG (reference sequence). The CDR3 spans 13 residues. CDR3 in amino acids: CAWRTAGVNEQFF. CDR3 DNA: TGTGCCTGGCGCACCGCAGGGGTCAATGAGCAGTTCTTC. Full variable domain (rest looked up from reference TRBV30 and TRBJ2-1): SQTIHQWPATLVQPVGSPLSLECTVEGTSNPNLYWYRQAAGRGLQLLFYSVGIGQISSEVPQNLSASRPQDRQFILSSKKLLLSDSGFYLCAWRTAGVNEQFFGPGTRLTVL.

The chain links TRBV6-5 to TRBJ2-7; 8 bases line up with TRBD1. CDR1 and CDR2 from the germline V gene are MNHEY and SVGAGI. J lost 3 bases, V lost 6 bases, and 4 bases had no gene match. The CDR3 consists of 13 residues. CDR3 residues: CASREGQVYEQYF. The CDR3 DNA reads as TGTGCCAGCAGGGAGGGACAGGTCTACGAGCAGTACTTC.

The V call is TRBV7-9, the J call TRBJ2-5, with D perhaps TRBD1 (6 bases). Germline V gives CDR1 SEHNR, CDR2 FQNEAQ (reference sequence). CDR3 size: 13 residues. Deletions cut 1 base from V and 5 bases from J, with 8 bases between. CDR3 sequence reads: CASSLEGEETQYF. CDR3 coding DNA: TGTGCCAGCAGCTTAGAGGGGGAGGAGACCCAGTACTTC.